This TCR beta chain was documented in a study of neurological immune-mediated disorders. Study-level points and caveats: The expanded clones of different subjects shared no CDR3 amino acid sequences (suggesting private repertoires in all groups). Patients with HTLV-1-associated myelopathy had the highest level of TCR clonal expansion, whereas patients with multiple sclerosis had the lowest level, falling beneath the level found in healthy controls.

Sorted libraries were derived from about a million CD4+ or CD8+ T cells. The germline gives CDR1 SGHRS, CDR2 YFSETQ. This CDR3 has 18 residues. After removal of 2 bases from V and 7 bases from J, the junction contained 17 bases not matched to a gene. Synthesis of cDNA was performed by 5'RACE using 10-nucleotide random UMIs. From the 5' RACE reads, TCRdb called clonotypes with MiXCR, one entry per CDR3 protein. Of 30,000 to 45,000 distinct CDR3 sequences listed, 11% are singletons. The table lists this clonotype with many counts. Its antigen is as yet unknown. This chain links TRBV5-1 with TRBJ1-5; 8 nucleotides match TRBD1. The clonotype originates from a woman in her twenties or thirties with HTLV-1-associated myelopathy (HAM/TSP). Specimen: CD4+ T cells from blood. CDR3 nucleotide sequence: TGCGCCAGCAGCTTTATAACGGACAGGGCTTTCAGGGGCCAGCCCCAGCATTTT. Translation gives CASSFITDRAFRGQPQHF.